Listed below are T cell receptor beta chains from one sample, sequenced in a study of T and B cells in COVID-19 patients. MiXCR, run by TCRdb on the multiplex PCR reads, gives a single entry per CDR3 protein. The sample has tens of thousands of distinct CDR3 sequences, approximately 30% seen once. The sample comprised blood. The receptors come from a human donor who had recovered from COVID-19. The CDR3 runs from the conserved cysteine through the conserved F or W. Where a row states a size, it is once, few, many or the class of an expanded clone; other rows omit it.

cdr3_aa | v_call | clone_size | j_call
CASSLGLADTGELFF | TRBV5-1 | . | TRBJ2-2
CASNPGPSGGLPSTDTQYF | TRBV6-5 | many | TRBJ2-3
CASSLVSHHQETQYF | TRBV5-1 | once | TRBJ2-5
CASRAQDGAYEQYF | TRBV6-1 | . | TRBJ2-7
CASSQGLAGGQDTQYF | TRBV19 | . | TRBJ2-3
CASSPRQPATNEKLFF | TRBV18 | many | TRBJ1-4
CSVSTGTGGGETQYF | TRBV29-1 | medium-sized | TRBJ2-5
CAWSARTGYTGELFF | TRBV30 | many | TRBJ2-2
CASSWTSGGVRGSGELFF | TRBV19 | many | TRBJ2-2
CASRTDEGEKLFF | TRBV19 | medium-sized | TRBJ1-4
CASSSTHRGQNTEAFF | TRBV5-6 | few | TRBJ1-1
CASSKDRPEKLFF | TRBV11-1 | few | TRBJ1-4
CSAMDTTYEQYF | TRBV20-1 | . | TRBJ2-7
CASSLADLGTEAFF | TRBV12-3/TRBV12-4 | . | TRBJ1-1
CASSLMGTSGGYNEQFF | TRBV27 | . | TRBJ2-1
CATSRDLSRGETQYF | TRBV15 | many | TRBJ2-5
CASNADGSSYEQYF | TRBV5-1 | . | TRBJ2-7
CAISSSGSTDTQYF | TRBV10-3 | few | TRBJ2-3
CAISELKAGVRNEQFF | TRBV10-3 | few | TRBJ2-1
CATSDLAGGTGELFF | TRBV24-1 | few | TRBJ2-2
CASSRTGAEGYTF | TRBV19 | . | TRBJ1-2
CASSPGLAGGPITGELFF | TRBV5-5 | medium-sized | TRBJ2-2
CASSSTGPSVGDWTGELFF | TRBV12-3/TRBV12-4 | many | TRBJ2-2
CASTTALAGGHSGELFF | TRBV19 | medium-sized | TRBJ2-2
CASSPGTGPGNTIYF | TRBV19 | medium-sized | TRBJ1-3
CSAGLAGADTQYF | TRBV20-1 | . | TRBJ2-3
CASSIVGVSQPQHF | TRBV19 | once | TRBJ1-5
CASGSGLAVTDTQYF | TRBV27 | many | TRBJ2-3
CASRINRLGSPLHF | TRBV6-1 | . | TRBJ1-6
CASTPGGGPTFSGNTIYF | TRBV27 | once | TRBJ1-3
CASSGKTGSHEQYF | TRBV5-1 | . | TRBJ2-7
CASSYDLF | TRBV6-5 | many | TRBJ1-2
CSARRSGGAYEQYF | TRBV20-1 | . | TRBJ2-7
CASSFVMGQGLRYTF | TRBV27 | few | TRBJ1-2
CASSARQGRSFDYTF | TRBV11-3 | medium-sized | TRBJ1-2
CASRPPGREDTF | TRBV27 | . | TRBJ1-2
CASGLSAGAYNEQFF | TRBV12-3/TRBV12-4 | once | TRBJ2-1
CASSLERGASNGYTF | TRBV11-3 | . | TRBJ1-2
CASSYGVGTDTQYF | TRBV6-2/TRBV6-3 | . | TRBJ2-3
CASRGSNEQFF | TRBV6-2/TRBV6-3 | many | TRBJ2-1
CASSTQTETTGELFF | TRBV6-5 | few | TRBJ2-2
CAWSGGAANSPLHF | TRBV30 | many | TRBJ1-6
CASSPQKSRQETQYF | TRBV18 | . | TRBJ2-5
CATGTPRVETQYF | TRBV11-3 | medium-sized | TRBJ2-5
CASRESYEQYF | TRBV5-1 | . | TRBJ2-7
CAWSLDSNSPLHF | TRBV30 | many | TRBJ1-6
CASSQLTSGALYNEQFF | TRBV11-3 | . | TRBJ2-1
CASSLVPGSYEQYF | TRBV5-1 | . | TRBJ2-7
CASSQYGYEQYF | TRBV14 | few | TRBJ2-7
CASSSGTQREEQYF | TRBV11-3 | . | TRBJ2-7
CASSPPGPSSYNSPLHF | TRBV27 | . | TRBJ1-6
CASIRGNEAFF | TRBV6-5 | few | TRBJ1-1
CASSPLWGREQYF | TRBV18 | . | TRBJ2-4
CASSHRSPHTEQFF | TRBV6-6 | many | TRBJ2-1
CALTSRSNTGELFF | TRBV30 | medium-sized | TRBJ2-2
CSSQAGNYGYTF | TRBV29-1 | medium-sized | TRBJ1-2
CASRPIIGQGSSGANVLTF | TRBV27 | medium-sized | TRBJ2-6
CSVTSTGGQGLGEQYF | TRBV29-1 | . | TRBJ2-7
CASSLGSGGLNEQFF | TRBV13 | . | TRBJ2-1
CATSGMEGNQPQHF | TRBV24-1 | . | TRBJ1-5